This T cell receptor beta chain was captured by sequencing in a study of immune heterogeneity within non-small cell lung tumors. Study-level results: Tumor sites within a patient were found to share identical dominant CDR3 beta clonotypes, and site-unique high-frequency clones were also present. Most high-frequency T-cell receptor beta clonotypes were specific to a single patient.

The authors amplified TCR beta CDR3 by multiplex PCR with 32 V and 13 J primers. MiXCR, applied by TCRdb to the multiplex PCR reads, yields one record per CDR3 protein. The sample gives some 21,000 distinct CDR3 sequences, around 28% of which show up once; around 4.6% is in the top ten. V dropped 5 bases and J dropped 0 bases, with 8 bases sitting between them. This CDR3 region has 14 residues. The germline CDR1 and CDR2 sequences are SNHLY and FYNNEI. About this clonotype: Its antigen remains unknown. The CDR3 carries no conserved terminal phenylalanine or tryptophan, so it likely arises from a read error.

The template consisted of bulk tumor genomic DNA, with about 600 ng used per sample. Several far-apart biopsies were taken per primary tumor during surgery. Their non-small cell lung cancer was newly diagnosed and untreated, and the patients underwent curative surgery. The study drew donors from newly diagnosed non-small cell lung cancer patients having surgery with curative intent. The chain recombines TRBV2 with TRBJ2-1; no definite D call. Input material: lung tumor tissue. The sequence was obtained from a man in his forties with non-small cell lung cancer. CDR3 nucleotide sequence: TGTGCCAGCAGTCGGTCTAACTCCTACAATGAGCAGTTCTTA. It is translated as CASSRSNSYNEQFL.